Presented here are 4 T cell receptor beta chains from one specimen sequenced in a study of regulatory T cells in long-lasting Graves disease. Documented time point: newly diagnosed GD, antithyroid drugs for less than 3 months. Preparation of the TCR library used RNA extracted from PBMCs. Researchers made TCR beta libraries by using iRepertoire HTBI primers and running Arm-PCR on CDR3 regions. TCRdb fed the multiplex PCR reads into MiXCR, producing one record per CDR3 protein. The table records about 370,000 distinct CDR3 sequences, roughly 16% of them present only once. Sequenced here: peripheral blood mononuclear cells (PBMCs), sampled at new diagnosis, from a patient treated with antithyroid drugs. These receptors all come from a female donor with Graves disease.

This clonotype has ten or more counts. V is TRBV7-9 and J is TRBJ1-2; the D gene is possibly TRBD1 (5 bases). Trimming removed 2 bases at V and 4 bases at J, with 14 bases between. In germline, CDR1 is SEHNR, CDR2 FQNEAQ (reference sequence). The CDR3 runs to 15 residues. The CDR3 loop is CASSLTLQGSYGYTF. Here the CDR3 DNA reads TGTGCCAGCAGCTTAACTCTCCAGGGATCCTATGGCTACACCTTC.

The genes are TRBV7-9 and TRBJ1-4; maybe TRBD1 (6 bases). Deletions cut 5 bases from V and 0 bases from J, with 13 bases between. The germline V gene encodes CDR1 SEHNR and CDR2 FQNEAQ (reference sequence). This CDR3 spans 16 amino acids. CDR3 DNA sequence: TGTGCCAGCAGCCCTTCAAGGACAGCAACTAATGAAAAACTGTTTTTT. Its translation: CASSPSRTATNEKLFF.

In this sample, this clonotype turned up many times. V usage is TRBV5-1 and J usage is TRBJ2-5; TRBD1 agrees at 7 bases. With 5 bases clipped from V and 2 bases from J, the junction kept 6 bases outside the gene matches. Germline V CDR1 and CDR2: SGHRS, YFSETQ. The CDR3 runs 14 residues. DNA for the CDR3: TGCGCCAGCAGTCCACCGGGACAGCAAGAGACCCAGTACTTC. Translating it yields CASSPPGQQETQYF.

This clonotype was detected many times. The V call is TRBV20-1, the J call TRBJ1-2; no clear D gene. V was clipped by 6 bases and J by 4 bases, with 15 bases between them. The length of the CDR3 is 13 residues. Germline V CDR1 and CDR2: DFQATT, SNEGSKA (reference sequence). The CDR3 DNA sequence: TGCAGTGCCGACTTCGCTGGGGTCTATGGCTACACCTTC. It is translated as CSADFAGVYGYTF.